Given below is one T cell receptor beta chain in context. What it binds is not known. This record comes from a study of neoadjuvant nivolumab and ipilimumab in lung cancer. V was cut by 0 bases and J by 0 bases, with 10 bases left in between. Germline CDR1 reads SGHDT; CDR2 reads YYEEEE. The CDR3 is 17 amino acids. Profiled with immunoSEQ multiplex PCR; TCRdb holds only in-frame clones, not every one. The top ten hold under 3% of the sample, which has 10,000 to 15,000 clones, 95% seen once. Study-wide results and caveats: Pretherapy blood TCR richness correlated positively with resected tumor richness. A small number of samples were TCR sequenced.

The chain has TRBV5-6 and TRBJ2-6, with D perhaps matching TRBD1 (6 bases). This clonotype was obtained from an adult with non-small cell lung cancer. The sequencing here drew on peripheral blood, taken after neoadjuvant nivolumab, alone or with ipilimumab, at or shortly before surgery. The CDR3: CASSLGGTFSGANVLTF. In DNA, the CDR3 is TGTGCCAGCAGCTTGGGAGGGACATTCTCTGGGGCCAACGTCCTGACTTTC. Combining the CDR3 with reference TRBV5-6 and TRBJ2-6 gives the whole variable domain DAGVTQSPTHLIKTRGQQVTLRCSPKSGHDTVSWYQQALGQGPQFIFQYYEEEERQRGNFPDRFSGHQFPNYSSELNVNALLLGDSALYLCASSLGGTFSGANVLTFGAGSRLTVL.